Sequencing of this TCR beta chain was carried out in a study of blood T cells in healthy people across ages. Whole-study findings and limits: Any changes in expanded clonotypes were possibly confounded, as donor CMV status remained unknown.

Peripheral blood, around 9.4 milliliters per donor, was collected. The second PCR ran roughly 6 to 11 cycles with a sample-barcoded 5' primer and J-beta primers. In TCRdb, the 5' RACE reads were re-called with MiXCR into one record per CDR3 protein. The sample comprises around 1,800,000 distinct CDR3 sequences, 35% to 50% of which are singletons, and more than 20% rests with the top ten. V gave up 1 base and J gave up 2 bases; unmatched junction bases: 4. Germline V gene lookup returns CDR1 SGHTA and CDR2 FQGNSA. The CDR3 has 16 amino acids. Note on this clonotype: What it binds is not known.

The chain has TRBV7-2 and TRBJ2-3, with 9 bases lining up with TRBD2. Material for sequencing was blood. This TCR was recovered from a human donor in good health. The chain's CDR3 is CASSLVSGGPTDTQYF. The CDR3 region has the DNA TGTGCCAGCAGCTTAGTGAGCGGGGGGCCCACAGATACGCAGTATTTT.